This T cell receptor (beta chain) was identified during a study of T cell responses to AZD1222 COVID-19 vaccine. About this clone: The antigen is undetermined.

Assay: immunoSEQ multiplex PCR; the TCRdb copy retains only in-frame clones and omits some. Among 150,000 to 200,000 clones listed, 91% were seen once. Study-level points and caveats: White British ancestry dominated among donors, who included more females, and clonal diversity was possibly underestimated. Among vaccine-associated CD4 TCRs, coverage spanned spike, with dominance at 160-218 and 743-854.

Second-dose schedules of about 4 or about 12 weeks were combined. Germline loops: CDR1 LNHNV, CDR2 YYDKDF (reference sequence). Trimming took off 0 bases at V and 4 bases at J, with 13 bases between the two ends. The CDR3 is 15 residues long. The chain couples TRBV15 to TRBJ2-7, with D uncertain. This specimen was peripheral blood, taken 28 days after the second AZD1222 dose. This receptor was taken from an adult who received the AZD1222 COVID-19 vaccine. The CDR3 DNA sequence: TGTGCCACCAGCAGAGAAGGCAGGAGCTCTTACGAGCAGTACTTC. Translating gives CATSREGRSSYEQYF. Filled out from reference TRBV15 and TRBJ2-7, the complete variable domain reads DAMVIQNPRYQVTQFGKPVTLSCSQTLNHNVMYWYQQKSSQAPKLLFHYYDKDFNNEADTPDNFQSRRPNTSFCFLDIRSPGLGDTAMYLCATSREGRSSYEQYFGPGTRLTVT.